The 15 T cell receptor beta chains below come from one sample, sequenced in a study of shared clonotypes between healthy human individuals. Method: immunoSEQ multiplex PCR; TCRdb's copy keeps in-frame clones and lacks some. The data hold 600,000 or so clones, with more than 95% observed a single time. CD45RO-negative, CCR7-positively selected cells formed the naive CD8 fraction, excluding terminally differentiated effector memory CD45RA+ cells. The specimen sequenced was naive CD8+ T cells sorted from blood. The receptors stem from a man aged 25-45 years in good health.

This chain uses TRBV7-8 with TRBJ1-5; D unresolved. Germline V gene lookup returns CDR1 SGHVS and CDR2 FQNEAQ. The CDR3 length is 15 residues. Trimming shortened V by 0 bases and J by 4 bases, and 10 bases separated the two germline ends. The CDR3 loop reads CASSLAKWANQPQHF. CDR3 nucleotides: TGTGCCAGCAGCTTAGCGAAGTGGGCAAATCAGCCCCAGCATTTT.

The chain employs TRBV2 and TRBJ2-7; D may be TRBD1 (6 bases). Deletions cut 3 bases from V and 2 bases from J, with 14 bases between. This CDR3 contains 15 residues. Germline V CDR1 and CDR2: SNHLY, FYNNEI. CDR3 amino acids: CASSESWDNTYEQYF. CDR3 nucleotide sequence: TGTGCCAGCAGTGAGAGTTGGGACAATACCTACGAGCAGTACTTC.

This chain's CDR3 is CASSLDNSGQSYNEQFF. For the CDR3, the DNA is TGTGCCAGCAGCTTAGATAATTCGGGACAGAGCTACAATGAGCAGTTCTTC. This chain joins TRBV11-3 and TRBJ2-1, with 7 bases aligning to TRBD1. The germline gives CDR1 SGHNT, CDR2 YENEEA. This CDR3 has 17 residues. The V gene end was trimmed by 0 bases and the J gene end by 3 bases; junction bases not matched to a gene: 8.

The rearrangement links TRBV30 to TRBJ2-2; 12 bases line up with TRBD1. In germline, CDR1 is GTSNPN, CDR2 SVGIG (reference sequence). This CDR3 has 19 residues. Trimming cost V 4 bases and J 0 bases; bases outside gene matches: 12. Written as DNA, the CDR3 is TGTGCCTGGAAGGGGACAGGGGGCGACGTGGGCCCGAACACCGGGGAGCTGTTTTTT. Amino acids: CAWKGTGGDVGPNTGELFF.

The chain combines TRBV29-1 with TRBJ1-1, with D hard to call. This CDR3 has 10 amino acids. In germline, CDR1 is SQVTM, CDR2 ANQGSEA. V shed 6 bases and J shed 4 bases, with 6 bases lying between them. The DNA of the CDR3 is TGCAGCGTCGGTTTCACTGAAGCTTTCTTT. The encoded protein is CSVGFTEAFF.

The CDR3 region has the DNA TGCAGCGTTGAATTGGCGATTACCTCGACCTACGAGCAGTACTTC. This codes for CSVELAITSTYEQYF. J is TRBJ2-7 and V is TRBV29-1; D gene unclear. The V gene's germline CDR1 is SQVTM and CDR2 ANQGSEA. CDR3 length equals 15 residues. The V and J ends lost 2 bases and 2 bases respectively, with 16 bases between them.

This chain links TRBV11-3 with TRBJ2-3, with TRBD2 matching 10 bases. Germline V lookup: CDR1 SGHNT, CDR2 YENEEA. This CDR3 contains 17 residues. Germline trimming cut 5 bases from V and 5 bases from J; bases unmatched to any gene: 13. CDR3 DNA: TGTGCCAGCAGCCCTCCGGAAGCGGGAGGGAACGGAGATACGCAGTATTTT. This codes for CASSPPEAGGNGDTQYF.

V is TRBV7-6 and J is TRBJ2-7; 8 bases agree with TRBD2. V trimming: 2 bases; J trimming: 4 bases; junction bases outside the gene matches: 7. CDR1 and CDR2 (germline): SGHVS, FNYEAQ. CDR3 size: 15 residues. CDR3: CASSLSREGRYEQYF. CDR3 sequence (DNA): TGTGCCAGCAGCTTAAGCCGGGAGGGCCGGTACGAGCAGTACTTC. Filled out from reference TRBV7-6 and TRBJ2-7, the complete variable domain reads GAGVSQSPRYKVTKRGQDVALRCDPISGHVSLYWYRQALGQGPEFLTYFNYEAQQDKSGLPNDRFSAERPEGSISTLTIQRTEQRDSAMYRCASSLSREGRYEQYFGPGTRLTVT.

This clone was recorded only once. The V and J genes are TRBV2 and TRBJ2-3; a weak D match, TRBD2 (5 bases). The CDR3 is made up of 14 amino acids. In germline, CDR1 is SNHLY, CDR2 FYNNEI. The V and J ends lost 5 bases and 4 bases respectively, with 13 bases between them. This CDR3 is CASSWTQNPDTQYF. The CDR3 DNA sequence: TGTGCCAGCAGTTGGACTCAAAACCCAGATACGCAGTATTTT.

The gene calls are TRBV19 and TRBJ2-2, with 8 bases lining up with TRBD2. V shed 4 bases, J shed 2 bases, and the junction held 6 bases outside the gene matches. The CDR3 runs to 16 residues. CDR1 and CDR2 from the germline V gene are LNHDA and SQIVND (reference sequence). CDR3 region: CASSNRLAGNTGELFF. In nucleotides, the CDR3 is TGTGCCAGTAGTAATAGGCTAGCGGGCAACACCGGGGAGCTGTTTTTT.

The J gene is TRBJ2-7, the V gene TRBV27; no firm D call. V lost 8 bases to trimming and J lost 2 bases, with 16 bases between them. The CDR3 covers 14 residues. Germline V CDR1 and CDR2: MNHEY, SMNVEV (reference sequence). The CDR3 bases are TGTGCCAGCGGAGAAACAAGCTCACCCTACGAGCAGTACTTC. Translated: CASGETSSPYEQYF.

The V gene is TRBV5-4, the J gene TRBJ2-5; the D is unclear. V lost 4 bases and J 11 bases, leaving 18 bases between the germline ends. This CDR3 is built from 13 residues. The germline gives CDR1 SGHNT, CDR2 YYREEE (reference sequence). CDR3 protein: CASSPENLGRQYF. CDR3 DNA: TGTGCCAGCAGCCCTGAGAATCTAGGACGTCAGTACTTC.

The chain is built from TRBV28 and TRBJ2-7; maybe TRBD2 (6 bases). The germline CDR1 and CDR2 sequences are MDHEN and SYDVKM. The V end was cut by 5 bases, the J end by 3 bases, with 17 bases between. The CDR3 runs 15 residues. CDR3 nucleotides: TGTGCCAGCAGTACTCCCCAGCGGGTTCGCTACGAGCAGTACTTC. This encodes CASSTPQRVRYEQYF.

This clone was seen just once. The J gene is TRBJ2-2, the V gene TRBV5-5; TRBD2 matches at 8 bases. CDR1 is SGHKS, CDR2 YYEKEE, per germline (reference sequence). This CDR3 has 17 residues. Trimming cost V 0 bases and J 3 bases; bases outside gene matches: 7. CDR3: CASSLAGTSGHTGELFF. The CDR3 DNA reads TGTGCCAGCAGCTTGGCCGGAACTAGCGGACACACCGGGGAGCTGTTTTTT.

The rearrangement joins TRBV5-1 to TRBJ1-4, with a possible D match to TRBD1 (6 bases). Trimming shortened V by 3 bases and J by 3 bases, and 12 bases separated the two germline ends. The CDR3 covers 15 residues. Germline V gene sequence: CDR1 SGHRS, CDR2 YFSETQ. CDR3 loop: CASSYYRASNEKLFF. As DNA, the CDR3 is TGCGCCAGCAGCTATTACAGGGCATCTAATGAAAAACTGTTTTTT.